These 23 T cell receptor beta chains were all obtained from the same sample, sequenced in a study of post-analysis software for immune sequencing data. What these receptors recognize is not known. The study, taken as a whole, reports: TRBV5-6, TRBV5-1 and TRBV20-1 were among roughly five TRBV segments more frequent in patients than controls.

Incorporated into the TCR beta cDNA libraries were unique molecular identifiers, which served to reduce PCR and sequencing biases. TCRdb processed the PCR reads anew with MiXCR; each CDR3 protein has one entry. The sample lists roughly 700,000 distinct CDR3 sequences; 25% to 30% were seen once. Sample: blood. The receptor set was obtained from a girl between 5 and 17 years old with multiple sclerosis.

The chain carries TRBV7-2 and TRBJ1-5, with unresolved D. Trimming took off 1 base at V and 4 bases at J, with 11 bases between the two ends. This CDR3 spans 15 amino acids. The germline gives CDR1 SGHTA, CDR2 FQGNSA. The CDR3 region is CASSLVFNRNQPQHF. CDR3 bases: TGTGCCAGCAGCTTAGTATTTAATAGGAATCAGCCCCAGCATTTT.

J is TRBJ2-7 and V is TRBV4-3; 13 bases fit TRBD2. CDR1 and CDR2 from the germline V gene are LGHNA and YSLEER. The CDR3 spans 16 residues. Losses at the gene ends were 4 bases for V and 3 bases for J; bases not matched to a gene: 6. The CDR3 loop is CASSPSGLAGFYEQYF. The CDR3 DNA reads TGCGCCAGCAGCCCTTCGGGACTAGCGGGATTCTACGAGCAGTACTTC.

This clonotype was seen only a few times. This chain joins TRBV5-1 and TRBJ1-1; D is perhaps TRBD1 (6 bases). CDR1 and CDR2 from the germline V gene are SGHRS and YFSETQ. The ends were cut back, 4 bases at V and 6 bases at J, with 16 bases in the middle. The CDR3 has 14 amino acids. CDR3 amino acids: CASSARDKESEAFF. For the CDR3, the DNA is TGCGCCAGCAGCGCGCGGGACAAAGAGTCTGAAGCTTTCTTT.

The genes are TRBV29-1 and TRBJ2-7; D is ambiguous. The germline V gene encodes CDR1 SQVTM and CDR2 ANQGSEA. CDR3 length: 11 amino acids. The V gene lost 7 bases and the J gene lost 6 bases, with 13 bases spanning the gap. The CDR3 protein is CSAGYGSEQYF. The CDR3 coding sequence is TGCAGCGCCGGTTACGGCAGCGAGCAGTACTTC.

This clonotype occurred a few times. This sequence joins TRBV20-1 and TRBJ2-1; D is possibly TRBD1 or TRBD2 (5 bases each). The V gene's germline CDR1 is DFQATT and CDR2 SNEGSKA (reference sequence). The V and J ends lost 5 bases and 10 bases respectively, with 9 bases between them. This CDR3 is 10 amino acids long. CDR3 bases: TGCAGTGCTGGGGGACCCGAGCAGTTCTTC. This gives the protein CSAGGPEQFF.

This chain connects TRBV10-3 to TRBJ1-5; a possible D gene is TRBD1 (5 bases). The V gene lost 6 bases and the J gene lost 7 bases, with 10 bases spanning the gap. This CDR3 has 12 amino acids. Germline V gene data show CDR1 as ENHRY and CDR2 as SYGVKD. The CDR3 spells CAIRKEGQPQHF. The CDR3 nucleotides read TGTGCCATCAGAAAGGAGGGGCAGCCCCAGCATTTT.

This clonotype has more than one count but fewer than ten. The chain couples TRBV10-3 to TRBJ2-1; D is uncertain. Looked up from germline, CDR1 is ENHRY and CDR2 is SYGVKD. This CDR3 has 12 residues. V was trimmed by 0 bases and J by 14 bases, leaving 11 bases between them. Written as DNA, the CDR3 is TGTGCCATCAGTGAGTCGAGCGAGAGAGAGTTCTTC. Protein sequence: CAISESSEREFF.

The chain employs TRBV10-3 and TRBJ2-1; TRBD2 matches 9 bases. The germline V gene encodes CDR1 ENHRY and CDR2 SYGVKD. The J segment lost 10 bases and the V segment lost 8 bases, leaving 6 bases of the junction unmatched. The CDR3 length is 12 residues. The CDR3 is CAIGGGRGEQFF. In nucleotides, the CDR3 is TGTGCCATCGGGGGCGGGAGGGGAGAGCAGTTCTTC.

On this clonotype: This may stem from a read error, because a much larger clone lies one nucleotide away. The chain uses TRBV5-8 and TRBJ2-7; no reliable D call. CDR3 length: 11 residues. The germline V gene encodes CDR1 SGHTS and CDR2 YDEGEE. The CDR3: CTSSLSPEQYF. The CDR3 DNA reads TGTACCAGCAGCTTGAGCCCAGAGCAGTACTTC.

The CDR3 nucleotides are TGTGCCAGCAGTTCAAAAGCACAGAACACTGAAGCTTTCTTT. It translates to CASSSKAQNTEAFF. The V and J genes are TRBV6-5 and TRBJ1-1; D gene uncertain. The germline gives CDR1 MNHEY, CDR2 SVGAGI. Trimming took 4 bases from V and 1 from J, leaving 10 bases between them. CDR3 length equals 14 residues.

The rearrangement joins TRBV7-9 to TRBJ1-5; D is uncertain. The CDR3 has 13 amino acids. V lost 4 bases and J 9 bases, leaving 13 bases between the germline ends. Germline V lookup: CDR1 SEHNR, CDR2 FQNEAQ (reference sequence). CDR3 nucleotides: TGTGCCAGCAGCTATGAGACCCTCCCGCCCCAGCATTTT. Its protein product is CASSYETLPPQHF.

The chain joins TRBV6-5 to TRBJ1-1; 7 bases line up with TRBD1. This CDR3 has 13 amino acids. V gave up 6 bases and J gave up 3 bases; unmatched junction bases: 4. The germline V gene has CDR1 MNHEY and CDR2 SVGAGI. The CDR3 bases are TGTGCCAGCAGAACAGGGGCGCACACTGAAGCTTTCTTT. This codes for CASRTGAHTEAFF.

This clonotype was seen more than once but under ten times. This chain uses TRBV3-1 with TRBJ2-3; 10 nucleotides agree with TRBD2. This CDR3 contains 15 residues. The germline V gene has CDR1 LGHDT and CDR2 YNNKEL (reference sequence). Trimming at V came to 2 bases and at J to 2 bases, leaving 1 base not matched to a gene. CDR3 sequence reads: CASSQLAGATDTQYF. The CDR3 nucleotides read TGTGCCAGCAGCCAACTAGCGGGGGCCACAGATACGCAGTATTTT.

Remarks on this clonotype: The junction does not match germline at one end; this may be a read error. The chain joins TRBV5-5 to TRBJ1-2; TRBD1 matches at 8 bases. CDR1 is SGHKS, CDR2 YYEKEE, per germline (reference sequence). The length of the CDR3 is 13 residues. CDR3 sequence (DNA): TGTGCCGGCAGCCCCAGGACAGGGAATGGCTACACCTTC. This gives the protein CAGSPRTGNGYTF. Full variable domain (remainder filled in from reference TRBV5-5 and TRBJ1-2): DAGVTQSPTHLIKTRGQQVTLRCSPISGHKSVSWYQQVLGQGPQFIFQYYEKEERGRGNFPDRFSARQFPNYSSELNVNALLLGDSALYLCAGSPRTGNGYTFGSGTRLTVV.

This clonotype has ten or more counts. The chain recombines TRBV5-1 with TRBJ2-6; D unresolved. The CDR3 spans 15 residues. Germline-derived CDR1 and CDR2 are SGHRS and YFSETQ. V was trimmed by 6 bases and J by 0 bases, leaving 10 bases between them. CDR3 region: CASKELSSGANVLTF. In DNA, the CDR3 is TGCGCCAGCAAGGAATTGAGCTCTGGGGCCAACGTCCTGACTTTC. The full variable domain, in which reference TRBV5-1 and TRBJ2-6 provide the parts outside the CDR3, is KAGVTQTPRYLIKTRGQQVTLSCSPISGHRSVSWYQQTPGQGLQFLFEYFSETQRNKGNFPGRFSGRQFSNSRSEMNVSTLELGDSALYLCASKELSSGANVLTFGAGSRLTVL.

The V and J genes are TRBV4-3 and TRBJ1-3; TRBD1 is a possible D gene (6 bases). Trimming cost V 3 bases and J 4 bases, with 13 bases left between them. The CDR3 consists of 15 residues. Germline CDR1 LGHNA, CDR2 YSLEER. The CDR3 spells CASSQAPGAGNTIYF. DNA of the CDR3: TGCGCCAGCAGCCAGGCCCCAGGGGCGGGAAACACCATATATTTT.

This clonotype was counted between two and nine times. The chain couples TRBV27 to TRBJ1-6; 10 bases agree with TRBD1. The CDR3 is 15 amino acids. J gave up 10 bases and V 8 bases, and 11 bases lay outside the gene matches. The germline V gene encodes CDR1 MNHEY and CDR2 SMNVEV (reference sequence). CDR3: CASASGQGIGSPLHF. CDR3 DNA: TGTGCCAGCGCTTCGGGACAGGGGATAGGATCACCCCTCCACTTT.

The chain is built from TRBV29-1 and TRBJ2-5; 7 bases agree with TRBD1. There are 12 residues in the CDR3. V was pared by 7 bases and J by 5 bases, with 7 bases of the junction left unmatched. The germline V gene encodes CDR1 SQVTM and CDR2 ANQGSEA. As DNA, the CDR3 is TGCAGCGCGGGACAGTCCGGGGAGACCCAGTACTTC. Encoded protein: CSAGQSGETQYF.

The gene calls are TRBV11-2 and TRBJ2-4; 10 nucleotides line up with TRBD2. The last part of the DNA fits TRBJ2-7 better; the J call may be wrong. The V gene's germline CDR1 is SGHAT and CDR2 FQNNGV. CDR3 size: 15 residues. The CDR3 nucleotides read TGTGCCAGCAGCCCACCTAGCGGGAGTACCAACGAGCAGTACTTC. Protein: CASSPPSGSTNEQYF.

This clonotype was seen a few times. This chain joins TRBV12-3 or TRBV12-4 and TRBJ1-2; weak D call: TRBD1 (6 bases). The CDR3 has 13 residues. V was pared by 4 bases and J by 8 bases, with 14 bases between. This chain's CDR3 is CASSSSGAYGYTF. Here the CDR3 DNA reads TGTGCCAGCAGTTCCTCAGGGGCGTACGGCTACACCTTC.

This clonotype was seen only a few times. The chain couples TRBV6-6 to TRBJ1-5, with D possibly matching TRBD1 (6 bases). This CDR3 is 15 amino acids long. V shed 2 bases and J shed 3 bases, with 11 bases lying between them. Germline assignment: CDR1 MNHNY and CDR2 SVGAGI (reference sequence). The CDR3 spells CASSYADRPNQPQHF. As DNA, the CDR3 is TGTGCCAGCAGTTACGCGGACAGACCCAATCAGCCCCAGCATTTT.

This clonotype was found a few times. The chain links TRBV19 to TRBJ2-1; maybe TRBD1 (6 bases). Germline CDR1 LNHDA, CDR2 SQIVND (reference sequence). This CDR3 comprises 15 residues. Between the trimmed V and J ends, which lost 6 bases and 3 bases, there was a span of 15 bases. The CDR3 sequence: CASSPLGQIYNEQFF. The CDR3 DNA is TGTGCCAGTAGCCCCCTAGGACAGATCTACAATGAGCAGTTCTTC.

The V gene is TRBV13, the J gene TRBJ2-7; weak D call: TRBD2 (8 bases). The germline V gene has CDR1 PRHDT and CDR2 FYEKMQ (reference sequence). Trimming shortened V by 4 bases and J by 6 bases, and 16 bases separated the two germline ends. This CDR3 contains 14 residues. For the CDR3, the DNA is TGTGCCAGCAGCTCGGGACTAGGGGGCTTCGAGCAGTACTTC. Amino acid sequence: CASSSGLGGFEQYF.